This T cell receptor beta chain came from a study of T-cell reconstitution after alpha-beta-depleted transplantation in children. The study, taken as a whole, reports: In patients about two months after transplant, alpha-beta T cells reportedly arose from several hundred expanded graft clones.

A library of TCRbeta sequences, prepared with unique molecular identifiers, was generated. In TCRdb, the PCR reads were re-called with MiXCR into one record per CDR3 protein. The sample lists hundreds of thousands of distinct CDR3 sequences; 15% to 20% were seen once. A word on this clonotype: Its specificity is unknown.

V lost 2 bases, J lost 5 bases, and 16 bases lay in between. The CDR3 extends over 16 amino acids. Germline V gene data show CDR1 as MDHEN and CDR2 as SYDVKM. J is TRBJ2-1 and V is TRBV28; weak D call: TRBD1 (6 bases). The sample in question was PBMCs, mostly from graft donor cells, obtained 360 days after TCRalphabeta/CD19-depleted stem cell transplant. The clonotype was recovered from a boy less than two years old who had a stem cell transplant for Wiskott-Aldrich syndrome, so the T cells may come from the graft donor. The CDR3 spells CASSLIGRGLDNEQFF. CDR3 coding DNA: TGTGCCAGCAGTTTAATCGGTAGGGGGTTAGACAATGAGCAGTTCTTC.